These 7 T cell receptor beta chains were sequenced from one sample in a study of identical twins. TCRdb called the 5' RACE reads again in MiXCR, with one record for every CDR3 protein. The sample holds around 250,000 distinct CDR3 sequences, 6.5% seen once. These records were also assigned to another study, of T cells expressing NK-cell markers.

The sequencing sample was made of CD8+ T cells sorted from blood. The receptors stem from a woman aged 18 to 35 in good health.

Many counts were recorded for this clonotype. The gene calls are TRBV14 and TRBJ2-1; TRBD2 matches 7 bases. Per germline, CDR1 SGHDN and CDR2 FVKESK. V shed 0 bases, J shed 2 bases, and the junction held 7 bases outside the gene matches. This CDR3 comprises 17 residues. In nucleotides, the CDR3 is TGTGCCAGCAGCCAAGATTACGGCGGGAGAGCCTACAATGAGCAGTTCTTC. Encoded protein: CASSQDYGGRAYNEQFF.

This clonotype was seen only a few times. The CDR3 DNA reads as TGTGCCAGCAGCCCCGGACAGGGGACCTCTGGAAACACCATATATTTT. Protein sequence: CASSPGQGTSGNTIYF. This chain uses TRBV12-3 or TRBV12-4 with TRBJ1-3, with 9 bases fitting TRBD1. The CDR3 length is 16 residues. J lost 0 bases, V lost 6 bases, and 6 bases had no gene match.

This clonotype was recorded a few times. The CDR3 nucleotides are TGCGCCAGCAGTGAGAACCTCGGGCTCTACGAGCAGTACTTC. Translating gives CASSENLGLYEQYF. The chain links TRBV10-1 to TRBJ2-7; D uncertain. Trimming shortened V by 2 bases and J by 3 bases, and 11 bases separated the two germline ends. The CDR3 length is 14 residues. The V gene's germline CDR1 is WNHNN and CDR2 SYGVQD (reference sequence).

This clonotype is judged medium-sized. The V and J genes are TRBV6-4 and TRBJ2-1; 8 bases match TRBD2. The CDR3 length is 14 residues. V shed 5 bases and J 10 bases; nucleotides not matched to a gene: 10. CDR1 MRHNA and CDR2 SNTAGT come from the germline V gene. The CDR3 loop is CASSLTGGASEQFF. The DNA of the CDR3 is TGTGCCAGCAGTCTTACCGGGGGGGCGAGCGAGCAGTTCTTC.

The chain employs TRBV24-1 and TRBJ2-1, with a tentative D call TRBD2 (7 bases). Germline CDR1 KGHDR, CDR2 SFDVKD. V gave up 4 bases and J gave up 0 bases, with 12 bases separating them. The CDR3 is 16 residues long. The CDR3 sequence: CATSDRGGSSYNEQFF. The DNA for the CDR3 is TGTGCCACCAGTGACCGCGGGGGCAGCTCCTACAATGAGCAGTTCTTC.

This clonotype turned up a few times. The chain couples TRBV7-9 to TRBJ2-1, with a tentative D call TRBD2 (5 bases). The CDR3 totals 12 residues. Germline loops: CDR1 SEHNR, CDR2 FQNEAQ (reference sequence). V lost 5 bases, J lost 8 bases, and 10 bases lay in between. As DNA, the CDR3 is TGTGCCAGCAGCAACAGACTATATGAGCAGTTCTTC. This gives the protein CASSNRLYEQFF. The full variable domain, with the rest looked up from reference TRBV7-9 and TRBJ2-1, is DTGVSQNPRHKITKRGQNVTFRCDPISEHNRLYWYRQTLGQGPEFLTYFQNEAQLEKSRLLSDRFSAERPKGSFSTLEIQRTEQGDSAMYLCASSNRLYEQFFGPGTRLTVL.

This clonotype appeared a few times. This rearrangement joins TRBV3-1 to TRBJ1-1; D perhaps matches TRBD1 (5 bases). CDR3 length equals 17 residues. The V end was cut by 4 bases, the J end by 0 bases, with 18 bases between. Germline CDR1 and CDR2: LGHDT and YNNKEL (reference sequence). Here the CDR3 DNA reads TGTGCCAGCAGCCTGGTTCGGGGGAAGGGCCTGAACACTGAAGCTTTCTTT. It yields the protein CASSLVRGKGLNTEAFF.